The 8 T cell receptor beta chains below all came from one sample that was sequenced in a study of blood T cell repertoires in COVID-19 (TCRdb year 2020). Libraries were made using the immunoSEQ multiplex PCR assay. TCRdb provides this immuneACCESS table in a form limited to in-frame rearrangements. Some clones are lacking; in checked studies, under half of them reflect an unresolved V gene, and why the rest are absent is not known. The sample includes around 250,000 clones, with approximately 85% observed a single time. The biggest ten clones account for 4.5% to 6% of the sample. Source material: peripheral blood. These TCRs come from a middle-aged man with active or convalescent COVID-19.

The V call is TRBV19, the J call TRBJ2-5; weak D call: TRBD1 (5 bases). The CDR3 is 14 residues long. Germline V gene lookup returns CDR1 LNHDA and CDR2 SQIVND (reference sequence). V lost 5 bases, J lost 3 bases, and 13 bases lay in between. CDR3 in DNA: TGTGCCAGTAGTGTGGACATCCGCAAAGAGACCCAGTACTTC. Protein sequence: CASSVDIRKETQYF. The full variable domain, completed using reference TRBV19 and TRBJ2-5, is DGGITQSPKYLFRKEGQNVTLSCEQNLNHDAMYWYRQDPGQGLRLIYYSQIVNDFQKGDIAEGYSVSREKKESFPLTVTSAQKNPTAFYLCASSVDIRKETQYFGPGTRLLVL.

The rearrangement links TRBV7-2 to TRBJ1-2, with D maybe TRBD1 (5 bases). Germline V gene data show CDR1 as SGHTA and CDR2 as FQGNSA. This CDR3 has 15 amino acids. V gave up 1 base and J gave up 8 bases, with 17 bases separating them. The CDR3 reads CASSLGGQGLRGYTF. CDR3 nucleotide sequence: TGTGCCAGCAGCTTAGGTGGCCAGGGCTTGAGGGGCTACACCTTC. The full variable domain, in which reference TRBV7-2 and TRBJ1-2 provide the parts outside the CDR3, is GAGVSQSPSNKVTEKGKDVELRCDPISGHTALYWYRQSLGQGLEFLIYFQGNSAPDKSGLPSDRFSAERTGGSVSTLTIQRTQQEDSAVYLCASSLGGQGLRGYTFGSGTRLTVV.

The CDR3 spells CASSFPGHTKPGHNEQFF. The CDR3 DNA follows: TGTGCCAGCAGTTTCCCGGGACATACTAAACCGGGGCACAATGAGCAGTTCTTC. The chain has TRBV6-2 or TRBV6-3 and TRBJ2-1, with D possibly matching TRBD1 (6 bases). Deletions cut 4 bases from V and 5 bases from J, with 24 bases between. Per germline, CDR1 MNHEY and CDR2 SVGEGT. The CDR3 is 18 residues long.

The gene calls are TRBV19 and TRBJ1-1; D call uncertain. With 3 bases removed from V and 10 bases from J, the gap between germline ends came to 18 bases. This CDR3 has 14 amino acids. Germline V lookup: CDR1 LNHDA, CDR2 SQIVND (reference sequence). The CDR3 reads CASSMWSVERGAFF. The DNA for the CDR3 is TGTGCCAGTAGTATGTGGTCAGTCGAACGGGGAGCTTTCTTT.

The V and J genes are TRBV5-4 and TRBJ2-2; 14 bases match TRBD2. The V gene end was trimmed by 4 bases and the J gene end by 6 bases; junction bases not matched to a gene: 5. Germline CDR1 SGHNT, CDR2 YYREEE (reference sequence). The CDR3 sequence is 16 residues long. In DNA, the CDR3 is TGTGCCAGCAGCGTCGGGACTAGCGGGAGTCCCGGGGAGCTGTTTTTT. Its translation: CASSVGTSGSPGELFF.

The V and J genes are TRBV12-3 or TRBV12-4 and TRBJ1-1; D gene unclear. The germline V and J ends were trimmed by 7 bases and 10 bases, with 13 bases remaining between them. The CDR3 runs 11 residues. For the CDR3, the DNA is TGTGCCAGCACTTCGGGATTTCGAGCTTTCTTT. It specifies CASTSGFRAFF.

DNA of the CDR3: TGTGCCAGCAGCCGTGGGCAGGCTACCGGATCGGCCAAAAACATTCAGTACTTC. It codes for CASSRGQATGSAKNIQYF. The V call is TRBV28, the J call TRBJ2-4, with no clear D. V lost 6 bases, J lost 1 base, and 22 bases lay in between. CDR1 MDHEN and CDR2 SYDVKM come from the germline V gene. The CDR3 totals 18 residues.

This clone was detected once. The V and J genes are TRBV30 and TRBJ2-3, with D possibly being TRBD1 (5 bases). Germline V lookup: CDR1 GTSNPN, CDR2 SVGIG (reference sequence). V was trimmed by 8 bases and J by 3 bases, leaving 15 bases between them. CDR3 length: 13 amino acids. CDR3: CAQNRGRTDTQYF. DNA for the CDR3: TGTGCCCAAAATAGGGGTAGGACAGATACGCAGTATTTT.